This TCR beta chain is from a study of T cells in Graves' hyperthyroidism and ophthalmopathy. Clinical Activity Scores of at least 3, NOSPECS grades of at least 4 and durations under 3 months characterized ophthalmopathy patients. Researchers barred patients who had uncontrolled infection, other autoimmune disease, pregnancy or lactation. This clonotype occurred a few times. Its antigen remains unknown. The TCR beta CDR3 regions underwent amplification using RNA transcripts as the source. Primed by the HTBI set, a first-round RT-PCR was run on the TCR CDR3. In TCRdb, the multiplex PCR reads were re-called with MiXCR into one record per CDR3 protein. In the table there are some 490,000 distinct CDR3 sequences, about 16% of which are singletons. Study-wide findings and caveats: Ophthalmopathy and stable hyperthyroidism were told apart by a 13 V-J model. In blood, most of the thyroid clonotypes expanded above 0.001 were also present.

The sequenced sample was blood. The source is a woman aged 30 to 39 with Graves' ophthalmopathy.

CDR3 loop: CASSETGYQPQHF. The CDR3 bases are TGTGCCAGCAGTGAAACAGGCTATCAGCCCCAGCATTTT. The chain joins TRBV25-1 to TRBJ1-5, with D tentatively TRBD1 (5 bases). Per germline, CDR1 MGHDK and CDR2 SYGVNS. The V gene lost 2 bases and the J gene lost 5 bases, with 7 bases spanning the gap. The CDR3 spans 13 residues.